This T cell receptor beta chain came from a study of cytomegalovirus exposure and HLA in healthy donors. The CDR3 loop spans 16 amino acids. V shed 5 bases and J shed 3 bases, with 17 bases lying between them. The germline CDR1 and CDR2 sequences are SEHNR and FQNEAQ (reference sequence). Primers included in the PCR were 60 Vbeta and 13 Jbeta primers. Sequencing used immunoSEQ multiplex PCR; TCRdb keeps in-frame clones, though not all of them. The table includes approximately 100,000 clones, roughly 83% detected once. Sequencing used PBMCs. The chain couples TRBV7-9 to TRBJ2-1, with a weak D call TRBD1 (5 bases). The sequence was collected from a female donor in good health and CMV-seropositive. CDR3 protein: CASSPEAGWNYNEQFF. The CDR3 DNA reads TGTGCCAGCAGCCCAGAGGCAGGGTGGAACTACAATGAGCAGTTCTTC.